The subject of this entry is one T cell receptor (beta chain). This clone has more than one count but fewer than ten. The target of this receptor is not known. Per-nucleotide qualities are absent, and no much larger clonotype sits a single base away. The CDR3 has 15 amino acids, counting the end cysteine and phenylalanine. Here the CDR3 DNA is all that survives: 45 bases in frame from base 1. V is trimmed back by 3 bases and J by 8 bases, and the junction contains 12 bases that no gene match accounts for. The germline V gene (reference sequence) provides CDR1 SEHNR and CDR2 FQNEAQ. This sample was included in a study of blood T cell repertoires in COVID-19 (dated by TCRdb to 2019 to 2021). With respect to the entire study: The collaborator samples originated in the United States, Italy and Spain and spanned the acute and convalescent phases of COVID-19. The material from the prospective study consisted of cDNA or gDNA derived from T cells, B-cell-depleted T cells, or PBMCs. Subjects who had been exposed to COVID-19, were actively infected with it, or had recovered from it provided the deeply sampled blood TCRbeta repertoires that made up the dataset. The repertoires were released in a freely available public database intended as a resource for research on the immune response to SARS-CoV-2. The samples were drawn from two sources: the first 160 participants of the ongoing ImmuneRACE study, and approximately 1,300 subjects contributed by 6 global collaborators. Nearly every sample came with metadata listing a de-identified subject ID, COVID-19 status, age in years and sex. Where available, HLA class I and class II types were obtained from metadata supplied by the sample provider rather than from assay-based typing. Results the study describes overall, beyond this receptor: How much clinical and demographic metadata was included differed by source and by participant, and the metadata was provided uncurated.

Collaborating institutions collected whole blood in K2EDTA tubes following their own protocols. For TCRbeta analysis, collaborators shipped samples in one of three forms: frozen whole blood, isolated PBMCs, or DNA extracted from either of those sample types. TCRbeta CDR3 regions were amplified from genomic DNA by means of the immunoSEQ Assay, a bias-controlled multiplex PCR. Per the original workflow: Nucleated cell counts per sample were estimated from amplification of reference gene primers within the assay. Sequence reads were collapsed and filtered to measure the absolute abundance of every unique TCRbeta CDR3 rearrangement. Productive Simpson clonality was computed per sample as the square root of Simpson's diversity index over productive rearrangements. This immuneACCESS table, as held by TCRdb, lists in-frame sequences with V and J called but not all clones. Of the missing ones, under half trace to an unresolved V gene in checked studies; the others have no known cause. From that table come the V and J calls and clone size; the DNA was used to work out D and trimming. The table for this sample lists about 26,000 clones; roughly 84% of them were counted only once. The ten largest clones represent 30% to 35% of the sample.

Material: peripheral blood. The sequence is built from TRBV7-9 and TRBJ1-2, with 7 bases aligning to TRBD1. The source of this sequence is a human donor in a cohort sampled during active COVID-19. The DNA is as follows: TGTGCCAGCAGCTTCGGACCGTTCACAGGGGTAGGCTACACCTTC. Its translation is CASSFGPFTGVGYTF.